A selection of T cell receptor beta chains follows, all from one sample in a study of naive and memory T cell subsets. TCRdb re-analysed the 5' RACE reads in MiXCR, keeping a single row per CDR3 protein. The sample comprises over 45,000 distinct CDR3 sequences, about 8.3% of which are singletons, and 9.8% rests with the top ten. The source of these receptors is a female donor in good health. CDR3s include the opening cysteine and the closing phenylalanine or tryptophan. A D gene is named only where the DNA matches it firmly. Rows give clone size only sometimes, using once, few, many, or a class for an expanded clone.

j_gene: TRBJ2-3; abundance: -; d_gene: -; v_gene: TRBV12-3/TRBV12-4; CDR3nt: TGTGCCAGCAGCCTCCTCTGGAGGACAGATACGCAGTATTTT; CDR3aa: CASSLLWRTDTQYF
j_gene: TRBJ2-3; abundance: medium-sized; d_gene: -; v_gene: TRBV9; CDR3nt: TGTGCCAGCAGCGCAACAGATACGCAGTATTTT; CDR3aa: CASSATDTQYF
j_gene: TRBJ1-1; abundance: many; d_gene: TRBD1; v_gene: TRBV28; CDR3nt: TGTGCCAGCAGTTTATTGAGGACAGGGAAAGCTTTCTTT; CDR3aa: CASSLLRTGKAFF
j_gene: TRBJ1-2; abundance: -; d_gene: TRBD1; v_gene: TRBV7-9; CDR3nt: TGTGCCAGAAGCCGAGACAGGGCGGGAGGTGGCTACACCTTC; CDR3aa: CARSRDRAGGGYTF
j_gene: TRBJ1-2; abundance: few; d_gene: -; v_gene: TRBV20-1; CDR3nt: TGCAGCGCCTTAATAGGAAACTATGGCGACACCTTC; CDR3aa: CSALIGNYGDTF
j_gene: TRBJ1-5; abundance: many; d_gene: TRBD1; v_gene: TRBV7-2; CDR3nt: TGTGCCAGCAGCCGGACAGGGCGCAATCAGCCCCAGCATTTT; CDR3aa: CASSRTGRNQPQHF
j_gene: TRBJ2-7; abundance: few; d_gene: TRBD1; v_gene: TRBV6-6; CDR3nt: TGTGCCAGCAGTCCCTCTCCGGACAGGGGGGCCTACGAGCAGTACTTC; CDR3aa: CASSPSPDRGAYEQYF
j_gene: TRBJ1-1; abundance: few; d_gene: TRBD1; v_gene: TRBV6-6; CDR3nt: TGTGCCAGCAGTCCCGAGGGACAGGGGAAAGCTTTCTTT; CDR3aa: CASSPEGQGKAFF
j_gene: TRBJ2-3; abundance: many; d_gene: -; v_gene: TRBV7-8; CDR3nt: TGTGCCAGCAGCTTAAACCCAGCGGATACGCAGTATTTT; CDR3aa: CASSLNPADTQYF
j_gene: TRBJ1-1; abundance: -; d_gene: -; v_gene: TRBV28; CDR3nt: TGTGCCTCGGGACTCCTGAACACTGAAGCTTTCTTT; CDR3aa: CASGLLNTEAFF
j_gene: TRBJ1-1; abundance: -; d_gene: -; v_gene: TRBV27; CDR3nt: TGTGCCAGCAGTTTATCCTGGCAGAACACTGAAGCTTTCTTT; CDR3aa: CASSLSWQNTEAFF
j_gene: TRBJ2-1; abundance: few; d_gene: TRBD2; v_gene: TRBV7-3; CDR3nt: TGTGCCAGCAGCTTAAACGCAGCGGGGGTAACCAATGAGCAGTTCTTC; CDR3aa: CASSLNAAGVTNEQFF
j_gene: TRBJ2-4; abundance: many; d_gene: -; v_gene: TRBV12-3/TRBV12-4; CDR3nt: TGTGCCAGCAGTTTATCTTATCGCCTAGCCAAAAACATTCAGTACTTC; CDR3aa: CASSLSYRLAKNIQYF
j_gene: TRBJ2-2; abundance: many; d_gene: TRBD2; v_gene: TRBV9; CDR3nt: TGTGCCAGCAGCGCCGCCCTGAGTAGCGGGGGGGCCCGGTGGACCGGGGAGCTGTTTTTT; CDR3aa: CASSAALSSGGARWTGELFF
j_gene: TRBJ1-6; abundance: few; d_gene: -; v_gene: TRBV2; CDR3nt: TGTGCCAGCAGTGAAGCCGGGACCAGCTATTCACCCCTCCACTTT; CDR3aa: CASSEAGTSYSPLHF
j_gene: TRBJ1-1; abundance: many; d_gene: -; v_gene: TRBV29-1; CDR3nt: TGCAGCGTTGGGCGGTGGTCCGGGACGTTGAACACTGAAGCTTTCTTT; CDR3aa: CSVGRWSGTLNTEAFF
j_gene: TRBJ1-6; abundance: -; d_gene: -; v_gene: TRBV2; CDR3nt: TGTGCCAGCAGACGGGGGGCGGTGAAGAATTCACCCCTCCACTTT; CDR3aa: CASRRGAVKNSPLHF
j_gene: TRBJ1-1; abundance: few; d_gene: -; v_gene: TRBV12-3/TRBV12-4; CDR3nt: TGTGCCAGCAGTCCTCGGGGCTTTGAAGCTTTCTTT; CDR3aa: CASSPRGFEAFF
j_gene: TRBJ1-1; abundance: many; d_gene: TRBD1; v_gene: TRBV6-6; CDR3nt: TGTGCCAGCAGTACCCGGGACAGCACTATGAACACTGAAGCTTTCTTT; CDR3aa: CASSTRDSTMNTEAFF
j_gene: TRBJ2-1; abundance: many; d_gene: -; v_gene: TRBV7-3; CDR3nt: TGTGCCAGCAGCCGATCCGCGGCAGGCAATTCCAGGCAGTTCTTC; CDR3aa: CASSRSAAGNSRQFF
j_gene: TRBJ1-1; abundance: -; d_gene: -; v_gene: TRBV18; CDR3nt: TGTGCCAGCTCTGGACAGTGGAACACTGAAGCTTTCTTT; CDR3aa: CASSGQWNTEAFF
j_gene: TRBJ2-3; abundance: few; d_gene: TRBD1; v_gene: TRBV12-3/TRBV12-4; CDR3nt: TGTGCCAGCAGTGTAGCCGGGACAGGGACGTCGCCGCAGTATTTT; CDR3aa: CASSVAGTGTSPQYF
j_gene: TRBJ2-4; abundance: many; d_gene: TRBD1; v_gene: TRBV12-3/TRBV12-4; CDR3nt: TGTGCCAGCAGTTTAAGACAGGGAGCGGACATTCAGTACTTC; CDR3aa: CASSLRQGADIQYF
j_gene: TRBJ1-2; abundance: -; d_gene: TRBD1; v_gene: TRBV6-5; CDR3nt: TGTGCCAGCAGGGATCGGACAGGGCCGATGGGCGACACCTTC; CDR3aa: CASRDRTGPMGDTF
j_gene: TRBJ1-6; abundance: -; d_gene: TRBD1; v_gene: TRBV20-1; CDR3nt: TGCAGTGCTTGGGACAGCGGGGATTCACCCCTCCACTTT; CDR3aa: CSAWDSGDSPLHF
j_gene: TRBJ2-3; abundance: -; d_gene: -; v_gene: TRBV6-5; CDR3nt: TGTGCCAGCAGTTACGGTGTGTGGGGTCAGACAGATACGCAGTATTTT; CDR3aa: CASSYGVWGQTDTQYF
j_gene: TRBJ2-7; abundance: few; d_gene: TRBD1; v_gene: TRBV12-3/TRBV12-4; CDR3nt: TGTGCCAGTACTCCCCAGGGGACAGGGGCCTACGAGCAGTACTTC; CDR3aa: CASTPQGTGAYEQYF
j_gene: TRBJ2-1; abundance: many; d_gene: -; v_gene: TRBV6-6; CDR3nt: TGTGCCAGCAGTTCCGGGAGACAGGTCGCCTACAATGAGCAGTTCTTC; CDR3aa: CASSSGRQVAYNEQFF
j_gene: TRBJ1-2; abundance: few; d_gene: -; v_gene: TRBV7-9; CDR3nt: TGTGCCAGCAGCCCAGTTTTCGACAGGCTCTATGGCGACACCTTC; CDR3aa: CASSPVFDRLYGDTF
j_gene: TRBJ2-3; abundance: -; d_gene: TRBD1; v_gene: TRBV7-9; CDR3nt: TGTGCCAGCAGCTTAGTTTCAGGGGGCGGCACAGATACGCAGTATTTT; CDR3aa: CASSLVSGGGTDTQYF
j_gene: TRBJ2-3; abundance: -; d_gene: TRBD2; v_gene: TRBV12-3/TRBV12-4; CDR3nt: TGTGCCAGCAGCCTAGGGGAGGGAGATACGCAGTATTTT; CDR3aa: CASSLGEGDTQYF
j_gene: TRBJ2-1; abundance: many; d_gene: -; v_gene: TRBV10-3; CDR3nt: TGTGCCATCAGTGAGGGGTCGGAAAACGCCCAGTTCTTC; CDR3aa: CAISEGSENAQFF
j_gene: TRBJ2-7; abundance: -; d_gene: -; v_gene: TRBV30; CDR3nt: TGTGCCTGGAGTGTAAAAGGACCTATTCACTCCTACGAGCAGTACTTC; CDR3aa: CAWSVKGPIHSYEQYF
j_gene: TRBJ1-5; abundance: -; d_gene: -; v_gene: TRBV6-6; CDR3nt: TGTGCCAGCAGTTCGTCTAGTAATCAGCCCCAGCATTTT; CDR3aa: CASSSSSNQPQHF
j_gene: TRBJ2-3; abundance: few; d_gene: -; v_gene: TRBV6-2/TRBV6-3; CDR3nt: TGTGCCAGCAGTTACTCGGGAGGCTGGAGCACAGATACGCAGTATTTT; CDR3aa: CASSYSGGWSTDTQYF
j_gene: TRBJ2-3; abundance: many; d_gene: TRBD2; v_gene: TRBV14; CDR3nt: TGTGCCAGCAGCCTCGTTGGGCTAGCGGGGGGATCTAGCACAGATACGCAGTATTTT; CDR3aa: CASSLVGLAGGSSTDTQYF
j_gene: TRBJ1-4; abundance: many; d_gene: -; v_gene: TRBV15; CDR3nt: TGTGCCACCACACAAAGTCGACGGTGGACTAATGAAAAACTGTTTTTT; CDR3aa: CATTQSRRWTNEKLFF
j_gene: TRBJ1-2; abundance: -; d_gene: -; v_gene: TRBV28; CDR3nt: TGTGCCAGCAGTTCCAACGGATATGGCGACACCTTC; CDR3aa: CASSSNGYGDTF
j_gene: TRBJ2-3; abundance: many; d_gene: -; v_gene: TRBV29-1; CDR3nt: TGCAGCGTTAAGGGCGCGGATCGAGCCAGCACAGATACGCAGTATTTT; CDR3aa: CSVKGADRASTDTQYF
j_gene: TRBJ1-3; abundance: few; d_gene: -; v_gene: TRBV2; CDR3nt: TGTGCCACCACCCTCGACAGGCAGGTCTCTGGAAACACCATATATTTT; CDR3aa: CATTLDRQVSGNTIYF
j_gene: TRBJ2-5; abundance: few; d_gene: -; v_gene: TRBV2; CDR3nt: TGTGCCAGCAAATCCCGGAGTCTCCAAGAGACCCAGTACTTC; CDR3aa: CASKSRSLQETQYF
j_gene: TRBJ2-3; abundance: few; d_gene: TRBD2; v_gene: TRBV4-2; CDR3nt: TGTGCCAGCAGCCAAGATCATTCTAGCGGGGCCCCCCTTACGCAGTATTTT; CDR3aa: CASSQDHSSGAPLTQYF
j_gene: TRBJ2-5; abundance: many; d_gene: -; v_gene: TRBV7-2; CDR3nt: TGTGCCAGCAGCTTAACGGTCCAAGAGACCCAGTACTTC; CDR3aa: CASSLTVQETQYF
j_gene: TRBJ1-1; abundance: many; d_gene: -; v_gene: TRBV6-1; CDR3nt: TGTGCCAGCATTAACTTGGGGGGGCTGAGGACTGAAGCTTTCTTT; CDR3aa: CASINLGGLRTEAFF
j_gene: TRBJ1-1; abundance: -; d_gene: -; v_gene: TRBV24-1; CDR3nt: TGTGCCACCAGTGATACTACAACGGGAGCTTTCTTT; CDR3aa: CATSDTTTGAFF
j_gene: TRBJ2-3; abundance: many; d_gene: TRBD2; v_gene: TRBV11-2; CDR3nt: TGTGCCAGCAGCTTAGTCTGGATCAGCGGGGGGCCCACAGATACGCAGTATTTT; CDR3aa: CASSLVWISGGPTDTQYF
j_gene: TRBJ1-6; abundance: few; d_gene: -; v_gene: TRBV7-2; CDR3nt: TGTGCCAGCAGCCTCTATCGACAGTATTCACCCCTCCACTTT; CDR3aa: CASSLYRQYSPLHF
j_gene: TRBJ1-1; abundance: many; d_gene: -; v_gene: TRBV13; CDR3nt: TGTGCCAGCAGCTCCCTCTTGAGGAACACTGAAGCTTTCTTT; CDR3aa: CASSSLLRNTEAFF
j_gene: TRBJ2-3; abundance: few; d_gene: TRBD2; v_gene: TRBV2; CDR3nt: TGTGCCAGCAGTGTCTCTAGCGGGGGCACAGATACGCAGTATTTT; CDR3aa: CASSVSSGGTDTQYF
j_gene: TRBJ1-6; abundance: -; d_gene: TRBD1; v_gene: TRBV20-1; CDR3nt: TGCAGCGCCCCGGGACAGGGAAATTCACCCCTCCACTTT; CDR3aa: CSAPGQGNSPLHF
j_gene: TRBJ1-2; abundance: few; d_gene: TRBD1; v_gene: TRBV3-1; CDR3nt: TGTGCCAGCAGCCAACCTCAGGACAGGGGCAATGGCTACACCTTC; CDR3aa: CASSQPQDRGNGYTF
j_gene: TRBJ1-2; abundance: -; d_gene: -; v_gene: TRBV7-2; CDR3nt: TGTGCCAGCAGCTTTTATAGGCAGGGATTAGACGGCTACACCTTC; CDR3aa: CASSFYRQGLDGYTF
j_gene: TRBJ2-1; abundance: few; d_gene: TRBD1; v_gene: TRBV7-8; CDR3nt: TGTGCCAGCAGTTTAAACAGGGGGTCCAGTGAGCAGTTCTTC; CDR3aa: CASSLNRGSSEQFF
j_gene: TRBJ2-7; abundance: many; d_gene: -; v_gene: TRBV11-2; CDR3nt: TGTGCCAGCAGCTTAGTCCCCAGTTCTAAATACGAGCAGTACTTC; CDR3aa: CASSLVPSSKYEQYF
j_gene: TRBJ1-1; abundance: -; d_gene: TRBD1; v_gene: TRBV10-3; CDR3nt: TGTGCCATCACTCCGACAGGGGCTGGCACTGAAGCTTTCTTT; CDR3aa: CAITPTGAGTEAFF
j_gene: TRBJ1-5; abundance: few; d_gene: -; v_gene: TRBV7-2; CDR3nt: TGTGCCAGCAGCCCCGGACAGAATCAGCCCCAGCATTTT; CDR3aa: CASSPGQNQPQHF
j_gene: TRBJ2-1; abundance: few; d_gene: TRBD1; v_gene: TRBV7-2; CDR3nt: TGTGCCAGCAGCCTCGGGACAGCTTACAATGAGCAGTTCTTC; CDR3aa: CASSLGTAYNEQFF
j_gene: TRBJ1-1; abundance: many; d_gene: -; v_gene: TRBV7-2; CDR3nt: TGTGCCAGCAGCTTAGAACGGTACACTGAAGCTTTCTTT; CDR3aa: CASSLERYTEAFF
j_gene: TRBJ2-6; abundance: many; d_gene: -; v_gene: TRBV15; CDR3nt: TGTGCCACCAGCAGAGGAGGCTCAGGGGCCAACGTCCTGACTTTC; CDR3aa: CATSRGGSGANVLTF